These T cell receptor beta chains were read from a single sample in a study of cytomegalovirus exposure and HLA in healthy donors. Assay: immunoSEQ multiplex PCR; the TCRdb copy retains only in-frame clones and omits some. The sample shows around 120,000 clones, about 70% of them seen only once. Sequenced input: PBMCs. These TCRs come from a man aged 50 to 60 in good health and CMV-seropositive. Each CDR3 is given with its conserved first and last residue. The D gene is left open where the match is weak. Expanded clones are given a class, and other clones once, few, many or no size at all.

CDR3nt: TGTGCCAGCAGCCCCCTCGGCGGAATTAACTATGGCTACACCTTC
CDR3aa: CASSPLGGINYGYTF
v_gene: TRBV9
len: 15
abundance: -
j_gene: TRBJ1-2
d_gene: -

CDR3nt: TGCGCCAGCAGCCGCGAGGGCGGGAGAAGGACCTACGAGCAGTACTTC
CDR3aa: CASSREGGRRTYEQYF
v_gene: TRBV4-1
len: 16
abundance: -
j_gene: TRBJ2-7
d_gene: TRBD2

CDR3nt: TGTGCCAGCACCGAAGGGGACTTCTTAGCCAAAAACATTCAGTACTTC
CDR3aa: CASTEGDFLAKNIQYF
v_gene: TRBV2
len: 16
abundance: once
j_gene: TRBJ2-4
d_gene: -

CDR3nt: TGTGCCAGCAGTCCTAACAGGGGGTCGACTGAAGCTTTCTTT
CDR3aa: CASSPNRGSTEAFF
v_gene: TRBV5-6
len: 14
abundance: -
j_gene: TRBJ1-1
d_gene: TRBD1

CDR3nt: TGCGCCAGCAGTGAGTCCCCACAGGGGGCGTACAATGAGCAGTTCTTC
CDR3aa: CASSESPQGAYNEQFF
v_gene: TRBV10-1
len: 16
abundance: -
j_gene: TRBJ2-1
d_gene: TRBD1

CDR3nt: TGTGCCAGCAGTGAAGAACGGGAGACCCAGTACTTC
CDR3aa: CASSEERETQYF
v_gene: TRBV2
len: 12
abundance: -
j_gene: TRBJ2-5
d_gene: -

CDR3nt: TGCGCCAGCAGCAGGGGACAGGGGGACGATTCACCCCTCCACTTT
CDR3aa: CASSRGQGDDSPLHF
v_gene: TRBV5-1
len: 15
abundance: -
j_gene: TRBJ1-6
d_gene: TRBD1

CDR3nt: -
CDR3aa: CASSKVGRGTDTQYF
v_gene: TRBV21-1
len: 15
abundance: -
j_gene: TRBJ2-3
d_gene: -

CDR3nt: TGTGCCAGCAACAAAGTGGCATTAGCGGGGGGCCCCGGGGCAGATACGCAGTATTTT
CDR3aa: CASNKVALAGGPGADTQYF
v_gene: TRBV5-4
len: 19
abundance: -
j_gene: TRBJ2-3
d_gene: TRBD2

CDR3nt: TGTGCCAGCAGTTTAGCAGCGGGAGGACCCTACGAGCAGTACTTC
CDR3aa: CASSLAAGGPYEQYF
v_gene: TRBV27
len: 15
abundance: -
j_gene: TRBJ2-7
d_gene: TRBD2

CDR3nt: TGTGCCAGCAGCCAAGATCCGGGGGGGGCAGGAGAAAAACTGTTTTTT
CDR3aa: CASSQDPGGAGEKLFF
v_gene: TRBV4-2
len: 16
abundance: once
j_gene: TRBJ1-4
d_gene: -